The present entry profiles one T cell receptor beta chain with its context. These data belong to a study of shared clonotypes between healthy human individuals. Study-wide background: Aged 18 to 49, the donors were two women and three men. CD4 naive and CD4 memory each took three plates per donor, while CD8 naive took two and CD8 memory one.

The authors ran the assay at deep level. It was across several immunoSEQ plates that each subset's genomic DNA was evenly split. The data were produced by immunoSEQ multiplex PCR, yet TCRdb's version contains in-frame clones alone and is incomplete. The top ten clones hold over 0.1% of a sample with roughly 2.4 million clones, around 95% of them seen once. The CDR3 covers 17 residues. V was pared by 0 bases and J by 9 bases, with 18 bases between. Per the germline V gene, CDR1 is MNHNS and CDR2 is SASEGT. The sequence was collected from a man younger than 35 in good health. This chain connects TRBV6-1 to TRBJ1-6; D is uncertain. The specimen was naive CD4+ T cells sorted from blood. Subset meaning: CD45RA+ positively selected. DNA of the CDR3: TGTGCCAGCAGTGAAGCTAGTGAAACGGGTCGCTTTTCACCCCTCCACTTT. Translation gives CASSEASETGRFSPLHF.